This TCR beta chain stems from a study of blood T cell repertoires in COVID-19. The overall study: Whether acute or convalescent, the COVID-19 samples came from the United States, Italy and Spain. The cDNA or gDNA used as material had been derived from T cells, B-cell-depleted T cells, or PBMCs.

This CDR3 comprises 21 residues. Germline CDR1 is LGHNA and CDR2 is YNFKEQ. Unmatched junction bases numbered 13, after V lost 1 base and J lost 2 bases. Original processing methods: Reference gene primers were amplified, and this amplification served to estimate nucleated cell counts. Repertoires were generated with immunoSEQ multiplex PCR, while TCRdb's copy carries only in-frame clones and drops some. Clone size and V and J calls were adopted from that table, with D and trimming inferred from the DNA. This sample has 200,000 or so clones, with about 88% found just once. V usage is TRBV4-2 and J usage is TRBJ2-3, with 15 bases identical to TRBD2. Sequenced: peripheral blood. The clonotype comes from a middle-aged woman who had recovered from COVID-19. The CDR3, as DNA: TGTGCCAGCAGCCAAGCCATGGGACTAGCGGGAGGACCCGTTAACACAGATACGCAGTATTTT. Translated, it gives CASSQAMGLAGGPVNTDTQYF.